Given below is one T cell receptor beta chain in context. This receptor's antigen is unknown. Base qualities are not recorded, but no much larger clone differs from it by a single base. This sample is part of a study of blood T cell repertoires in COVID-19 (TCRdb year 2020). As for the study more broadly: The collaborator samples originated in the United States, Italy and Spain and spanned the acute and convalescent phases of COVID-19. The prospective study material was composed of cDNA or gDNA derived from T cells, B-cell-depleted T cells, or PBMCs. The repertoires were released in a freely available public database intended as a resource for research on the immune response to SARS-CoV-2. Nearly every sample came with metadata listing a de-identified subject ID, COVID-19 status, age in years and sex. Subjects who had been exposed to COVID-19, were actively infected with it, or had recovered from it provided the deeply sampled blood TCRbeta repertoires that made up the dataset. HLA class I and class II types, where available, came from metadata supplied by the sample provider rather than from assay-based typing. The samples were drawn from two sources: the first 160 participants of the ongoing ImmuneRACE study, and 1,000 to 1,500 subjects contributed by 6 global collaborators.

What the research found in general, with its limitations: How much clinical and demographic metadata was included differed by source and by participant, and the metadata was provided uncurated.

The immunoSEQ Assay, a bias-controlled multiplex PCR, was used to amplify TCRbeta CDR3 regions from genomic DNA. The authors' analysis ran thus. The number of nucleated cells in each sample was estimated by amplification of reference gene primers within the assay. Sequence reads were collapsed and filtered to measure the absolute abundance of every unique TCRbeta CDR3 rearrangement. Productive Simpson clonality was computed per sample as the square root of Simpson's diversity index over productive rearrangements. Held by TCRdb, this immuneACCESS table contains in-frame sequences only and omits some clones. Under half of the omission traces to an unresolved V gene where checked; the cause of the rest is unknown. The V and J calls and the clone size are those of that table, but D and trimming were determined from the DNA. For this sample the table gives about 110,000 clones, of which 80% were detected only once. 4% to 5.5% of the sample comes from the top ten.

Including cysteine and phenylalanine, the CDR3 has 13 amino acids. Kept here is only the CDR3 DNA, which spans 39 bases and is read in frame from base 1. Per the germline V gene (reference sequence), SEHNR is the CDR1 and FQNEAQ is the CDR2. V is clipped by 3 bases and J by 3 bases, and the sequence between their germline boundaries is 6 bases long. Each collaborating institution followed its own protocols to collect whole blood in K2EDTA tubes. For TCRbeta analysis, collaborators shipped samples as frozen whole blood, isolated PBMCs, or DNA extracted from either of those sample types. The chain uses TRBV7-9 and TRBJ2-1; the D gene assignment is ambiguous. This clonotype was sampled from a man aged 65-85 years with acute or convalescent COVID-19. Sequenced material: peripheral blood. In nucleotide form, the sequence is TGTGCCAGCAGCTTGAACAGCTACAATGAGCAGTTCTTC. This translates into CASSLNSYNEQFF.